The rows below give T cell receptor beta chains drawn from one sample of a study of blood T cell repertoires in COVID-19. TCRdb keeps only in-frame clones here, not all; method: immunoSEQ multiplex PCR. The sample records around 150,000 clones, around 87% being singletons. Source material: peripheral blood. Every receptor here comes from a man aged 18 to 35 with acute or convalescent COVID-19. Each CDR3 is given with its conserved first and last residue. D genes are given only for firm matches. The listing skips clone size in some rows; elsewhere it reads once, few, many or a size class.

v_gene: TRBV25-1
abundance: once
d_gene: .
j_gene: TRBJ1-1
len: 17
CDR3aa: CASSSGPGGGKNTEAFF
CDR3nt: TGTGCCAGCAGTAGCGGACCAGGTGGAGGAAAGAACACTGAAGCTTTCTTT

v_gene: TRBV7-2
abundance: .
d_gene: .
j_gene: TRBJ1-4
len: 19
CDR3aa: CASSSRGMDYRSTNEKLFF
CDR3nt: TGTGCCAGCAGCTCTCGGGGCATGGACTACAGGTCTACTAATGAAAAACTGTTTTTT

v_gene: TRBV7-3
abundance: .
d_gene: .
j_gene: TRBJ2-5
len: 16
CDR3aa: CASSLRGGIGKETQYF
CDR3nt: TGTGCCAGCAGCTTACGAGGGGGTATTGGAAAAGAGACCCAGTACTTC

v_gene: TRBV7-8
abundance: .
d_gene: .
j_gene: TRBJ1-1
len: 13
CDR3aa: CASSLNAGFKAFF
CDR3nt: TGTGCCAGCAGCTTGAACGCAGGGTTTAAAGCTTTCTTT

v_gene: TRBV19
abundance: .
d_gene: .
j_gene: TRBJ1-5
len: 12
CDR3aa: CASSTPAGAQHF
CDR3nt: TGTGCCAGTAGTACTCCTGCCGGGGCCCAGCATTTT

v_gene: TRBV19
abundance: .
d_gene: .
j_gene: TRBJ2-1
len: 12
CDR3aa: CASSIAGNEQFF
CDR3nt: TGTGCCAGTAGTATTGCCGGGAATGAGCAGTTCTTC

v_gene: TRBV10-3
abundance: .
d_gene: .
j_gene: TRBJ1-5
len: 16
CDR3aa: CAISALWDNGNQPQHF
CDR3nt: TGTGCCATCAGTGCCCTTTGGGACAATGGCAATCAGCCCCAGCATTTT

v_gene: TRBV6-4
abundance: .
d_gene: .
j_gene: TRBJ2-2
len: 14
CDR3aa: CASSDSNGAGELFF
CDR3nt: TGTGCCAGCAGTGACTCGAACGGGGCCGGGGAGCTGTTTTTT

v_gene: TRBV2
abundance: .
d_gene: TRBD2
j_gene: TRBJ2-2
len: 17
CDR3aa: CASSDRSGGFSAGELFF
CDR3nt: TGTGCCAGCAGTGACCGATCGGGGGGTTTTTCAGCCGGGGAGCTGTTTTTT

v_gene: TRBV18
abundance: few
d_gene: .
j_gene: TRBJ1-1
len: 15
CDR3aa: CASSPPSRANTEAFF
CDR3nt: TGTGCCAGCTCACCACCGAGCAGGGCCAACACTGAAGCTTTCTTT

v_gene: TRBV5-1
abundance: .
d_gene: .
j_gene: TRBJ2-7
len: 13
CDR3aa: CASSLDTSPEQYF
CDR3nt: TGCGCCAGCAGCTTGGACACCTCTCCCGAGCAGTACTTC

v_gene: TRBV5-4
abundance: once
d_gene: TRBD1
j_gene: TRBJ1-2
len: 14
CDR3aa: CASRSLRGPGGYTF
CDR3nt: TGTGCCAGCAGATCCCTCAGGGGGCCGGGGGGCTACACCTTC

v_gene: TRBV6-5
abundance: .
d_gene: .
j_gene: TRBJ1-6
len: 14
CDR3aa: CASSYRQKNSPLHF
CDR3nt: TGTGCCAGCAGTTATAGACAGAAGAATTCACCCCTCCACTTT

v_gene: TRBV6-1
abundance: .
d_gene: .
j_gene: TRBJ2-3
len: 16
CDR3aa: CASSDGIGGGTDTQYF
CDR3nt: TGTGCCAGCAGTGACGGGATAGGAGGTGGCACAGATACGCAGTATTTT

v_gene: TRBV5-1
abundance: .
d_gene: TRBD2
j_gene: TRBJ2-5
len: 18
CDR3aa: CASSPSTSGGTTWETQYF
CDR3nt: TGCGCCAGCAGCCCATCGACTAGCGGGGGAACCACCTGGGAGACCCAGTACTTC

v_gene: TRBV3-1/TRBV3-2
abundance: .
d_gene: .
j_gene: TRBJ1-2
len: 14
CDR3aa: CASSQDNRAYGYTF
CDR3nt: TGTGCCAGCAGCCAAGATAACAGAGCCTATGGCTACACCTTC

v_gene: TRBV30
abundance: .
d_gene: .
j_gene: TRBJ2-7
len: 11
CDR3aa: CAWGVGPEQYF
CDR3nt: TGTGCCTGGGGAGTGGGCCCCGAGCAGTACTTC

v_gene: TRBV6-5
abundance: .
d_gene: .
j_gene: TRBJ1-5
len: 13
CDR3aa: CASSYFENQPQHF
CDR3nt: TGTGCCAGCAGTTACTTCGAGAATCAGCCCCAGCATTTT

v_gene: TRBV5-4
abundance: .
d_gene: TRBD1
j_gene: TRBJ2-7
len: 14
CDR3aa: CASSPDRAHYEQYF
CDR3nt: TGTGCCAGCAGCCCGGACAGGGCCCACTACGAGCAGTACTTC

v_gene: TRBV7-9
abundance: .
d_gene: .
j_gene: TRBJ1-6
len: 15
CDR3aa: CASTSGSSYNSPLHF
CDR3nt: TGTGCCAGCACATCGGGGAGCTCCTATAATTCACCCCTCCACTTT

v_gene: TRBV29-1
abundance: .
d_gene: .
j_gene: TRBJ2-1
len: 14
CDR3aa: CSVVYGVTNNEQFF
CDR3nt: TGCAGCGTTGTTTACGGGGTTACCAACAATGAGCAGTTCTTC

v_gene: TRBV6-1
abundance: .
d_gene: TRBD2
j_gene: TRBJ2-3
len: 16
CDR3aa: CASSETSGGATDTQYF
CDR3nt: TGTGCCAGCAGTGAAACTAGCGGGGGGGCAACAGATACGCAGTATTTT

v_gene: TRBV30
abundance: .
d_gene: .
j_gene: TRBJ1-2
len: 14
CDR3aa: CAWSSGGGYYGYTF
CDR3nt: TGTGCCTGGAGCTCCGGGGGGGGATACTATGGCTACACCTTC

v_gene: TRBV7-2
abundance: .
d_gene: .
j_gene: TRBJ2-1
len: 16
CDR3aa: CASTPPGGSFYNEQFF
CDR3nt: TGTGCCAGCACCCCCCCAGGGGGGTCCTTCTACAATGAGCAGTTCTTC

v_gene: TRBV7-3
abundance: .
d_gene: TRBD2
j_gene: TRBJ2-5
len: 16
CDR3aa: CASSTGRAGGQETQYF
CDR3nt: TGTGCCAGCAGTACCGGTAGGGCGGGGGGTCAAGAGACCCAGTACTTC

v_gene: TRBV2
abundance: .
d_gene: .
j_gene: TRBJ1-5
len: 15
CDR3aa: CASSRERGPGQPQHF
CDR3nt: TGTGCCAGCAGCAGGGAGCGGGGGCCTGGTCAGCCCCAGCATTTT

v_gene: TRBV7-2
abundance: .
d_gene: TRBD1
j_gene: TRBJ1-2
len: 14
CDR3aa: CASSPGQGNYGYTF
CDR3nt: TGTGCCAGCAGTCCGGGACAGGGTAACTATGGCTACACCTTC

v_gene: TRBV3-1/TRBV3-2
abundance: .
d_gene: TRBD1
j_gene: TRBJ1-1
len: 16
CDR3aa: CASSPRGPPMNTEAFF
CDR3nt: TGTGCCAGCAGCCCCAGGGGGCCGCCTATGAACACTGAAGCTTTCTTT

v_gene: TRBV2
abundance: once
d_gene: TRBD2
j_gene: TRBJ2-2
len: 16
CDR3aa: CASSPGLAGSGGELFF
CDR3nt: TGTGCCAGCAGCCCGGGACTAGCGGGGAGTGGCGGGGAGCTGTTTTTT

v_gene: TRBV18
abundance: once
d_gene: .
j_gene: TRBJ1-4
len: 14
CDR3aa: CASSPRETNEKLFF
CDR3nt: TGTGCCAGCTCTCCCAGGGAAACTAATGAAAAACTGTTTTTT

v_gene: TRBV3-1/TRBV3-2
abundance: .
d_gene: .
j_gene: TRBJ1-2
len: 13
CDR3aa: CASSPDSPYGYTF
CDR3nt: TGTGCCAGCAGCCCGGACAGCCCTTATGGCTACACCTTC

v_gene: TRBV7-9
abundance: .
d_gene: .
j_gene: TRBJ1-1
len: 13
CDR3aa: CASRSTGNTEAFF
CDR3nt: TGTGCCAGCAGGTCGACAGGGAACACTGAAGCTTTCTTT

v_gene: TRBV2
abundance: .
d_gene: .
j_gene: TRBJ1-2
len: 15
CDR3aa: CASSSSSAGNYGYTF
CDR3nt: TGTGCCAGCAGTTCTTCCTCCGCGGGCAACTATGGCTACACCTTC

v_gene: TRBV6-5
abundance: .
d_gene: TRBD2
j_gene: TRBJ2-1
len: 15
CDR3aa: CASSSLAGGYNEQFF
CDR3nt: TGTGCCAGCAGCTCACTAGCGGGGGGTTACAATGAGCAGTTCTTC

v_gene: TRBV6-5
abundance: .
d_gene: .
j_gene: TRBJ1-3
len: 15
CDR3aa: CASSYIGSGGNTIYF
CDR3nt: TGTGCCAGCAGTTACATTGGTTCGGGTGGAAACACCATATATTTT

v_gene: TRBV6-6
abundance: .
d_gene: .
j_gene: TRBJ1-5
len: 19
CDR3aa: CASSRGGGLTTYSNQPQHF
CDR3nt: TGTGCCAGCAGTCGGGGTGGGGGCCTGACAACTTATAGCAATCAGCCCCAGCATTTT

v_gene: TRBV5-1
abundance: few
d_gene: .
j_gene: TRBJ1-3
len: 15
CDR3aa: CASSLVAGAGNTIYF
CDR3nt: TGCGCCAGCAGCTTGGTTGCAGGGGCTGGAAACACCATATATTTT

v_gene: TRBV6-5
abundance: .
d_gene: .
j_gene: TRBJ1-4
len: 14
CDR3aa: CASCKGQWGEKLFF
CDR3nt: TGTGCCAGCTGTAAGGGACAATGGGGTGAAAAACTGTTTTTT

v_gene: TRBV6-1
abundance: few
d_gene: .
j_gene: TRBJ2-6
len: 19
CDR3aa: CASSDGAWGRVSGANVLTF
CDR3nt: TGTGCCAGCAGTGATGGGGCCTGGGGGCGAGTATCTGGGGCCAACGTCCTGACTTTC

v_gene: TRBV4-1
abundance: .
d_gene: .
j_gene: TRBJ1-4
len: 17
CDR3aa: CASSQRQTGVGNEKLFF
CDR3nt: TGCGCCAGCAGCCAACGACAGACTGGGGTCGGGAATGAAAAACTGTTTTTT

v_gene: TRBV7-8
abundance: .
d_gene: .
j_gene: TRBJ2-2
len: 13
CDR3aa: CASSASHTGELFF
CDR3nt: TGTGCCAGCAGCGCTAGTCACACCGGGGAGCTGTTTTTT

v_gene: TRBV29-1
abundance: .
d_gene: TRBD1
j_gene: TRBJ2-1
len: 17
CDR3aa: CSVRRQGVLGVNNEQFF
CDR3nt: TGCAGCGTTCGTCGACAGGGGGTACTGGGGGTTAACAATGAGCAGTTCTTC

v_gene: TRBV6-5
abundance: .
d_gene: .
j_gene: TRBJ1-1
len: 14
CDR3aa: CASSLGAVNTEAFF
CDR3nt: TGTGCCAGCAGTTTAGGGGCGGTGAACACTGAAGCTTTCTTT

v_gene: TRBV7-9
abundance: .
d_gene: .
j_gene: TRBJ2-5
len: 13
CDR3aa: CASSLRGGETQYF
CDR3nt: TGTGCCAGCAGCTTACGGGGTGGAGAGACCCAGTACTTC

v_gene: TRBV6-5
abundance: .
d_gene: .
j_gene: TRBJ1-6
len: 14
CDR3aa: CASSSAKNYSPLHF
CDR3nt: TGTGCCAGCAGTTCCGCAAAAAACTATTCACCCCTCCACTTT

v_gene: TRBV7-2
abundance: .
d_gene: .
j_gene: TRBJ2-5
len: 15
CDR3aa: CASTTWQGSSETQYF
CDR3nt: TGTGCCAGCACTACTTGGCAGGGAAGCTCGGAGACCCAGTACTTC

v_gene: TRBV7-3
abundance: .
d_gene: .
j_gene: TRBJ2-3
len: 15
CDR3aa: CASSLTVEDTDTQYF
CDR3nt: TGTGCCAGCAGCTTAACAGTCGAGGACACAGATACGCAGTATTTT

v_gene: TRBV7-3
abundance: .
d_gene: TRBD2
j_gene: TRBJ2-2
len: 15
CDR3aa: CASSLATSQGGELFF
CDR3nt: TGTGCCAGCAGCTTGGCGACTAGCCAGGGCGGGGAGCTGTTTTTT

v_gene: TRBV19
abundance: .
d_gene: .
j_gene: TRBJ1-2
len: 14
CDR3aa: CASSAPGLNYGYTF
CDR3nt: TGTGCCAGTAGTGCACCGGGACTTAACTATGGCTACACCTTC